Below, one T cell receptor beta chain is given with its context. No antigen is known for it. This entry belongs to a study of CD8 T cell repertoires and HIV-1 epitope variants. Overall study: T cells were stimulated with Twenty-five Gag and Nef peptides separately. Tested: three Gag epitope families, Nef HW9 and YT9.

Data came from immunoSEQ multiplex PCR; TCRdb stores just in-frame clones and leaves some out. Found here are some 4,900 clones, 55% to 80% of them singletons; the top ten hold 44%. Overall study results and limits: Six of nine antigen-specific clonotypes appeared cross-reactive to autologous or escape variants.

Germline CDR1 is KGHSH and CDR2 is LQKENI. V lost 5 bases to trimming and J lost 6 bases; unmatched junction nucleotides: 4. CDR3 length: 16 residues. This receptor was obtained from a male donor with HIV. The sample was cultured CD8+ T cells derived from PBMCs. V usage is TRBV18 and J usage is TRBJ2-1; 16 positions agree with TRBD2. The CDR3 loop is CASSSGLAGGTNEQFF. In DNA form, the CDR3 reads TGTGCCAGCTCATCGGGACTAGCGGGGGGGACCAATGAGCAGTTCTTC.